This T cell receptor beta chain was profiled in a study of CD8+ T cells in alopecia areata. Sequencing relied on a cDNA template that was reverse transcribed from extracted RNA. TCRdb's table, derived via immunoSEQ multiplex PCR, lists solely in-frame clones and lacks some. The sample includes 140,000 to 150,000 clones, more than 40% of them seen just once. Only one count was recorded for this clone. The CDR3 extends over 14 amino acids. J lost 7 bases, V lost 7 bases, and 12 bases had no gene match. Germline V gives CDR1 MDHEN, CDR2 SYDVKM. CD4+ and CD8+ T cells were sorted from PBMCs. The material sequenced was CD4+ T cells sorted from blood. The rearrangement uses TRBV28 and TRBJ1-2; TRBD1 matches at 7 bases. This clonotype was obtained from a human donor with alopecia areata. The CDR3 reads CASTIGQAQSGYTF. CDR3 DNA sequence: TGTGCCAGCACCATCGGACAGGCTCAGAGTGGCTACACCTTC.